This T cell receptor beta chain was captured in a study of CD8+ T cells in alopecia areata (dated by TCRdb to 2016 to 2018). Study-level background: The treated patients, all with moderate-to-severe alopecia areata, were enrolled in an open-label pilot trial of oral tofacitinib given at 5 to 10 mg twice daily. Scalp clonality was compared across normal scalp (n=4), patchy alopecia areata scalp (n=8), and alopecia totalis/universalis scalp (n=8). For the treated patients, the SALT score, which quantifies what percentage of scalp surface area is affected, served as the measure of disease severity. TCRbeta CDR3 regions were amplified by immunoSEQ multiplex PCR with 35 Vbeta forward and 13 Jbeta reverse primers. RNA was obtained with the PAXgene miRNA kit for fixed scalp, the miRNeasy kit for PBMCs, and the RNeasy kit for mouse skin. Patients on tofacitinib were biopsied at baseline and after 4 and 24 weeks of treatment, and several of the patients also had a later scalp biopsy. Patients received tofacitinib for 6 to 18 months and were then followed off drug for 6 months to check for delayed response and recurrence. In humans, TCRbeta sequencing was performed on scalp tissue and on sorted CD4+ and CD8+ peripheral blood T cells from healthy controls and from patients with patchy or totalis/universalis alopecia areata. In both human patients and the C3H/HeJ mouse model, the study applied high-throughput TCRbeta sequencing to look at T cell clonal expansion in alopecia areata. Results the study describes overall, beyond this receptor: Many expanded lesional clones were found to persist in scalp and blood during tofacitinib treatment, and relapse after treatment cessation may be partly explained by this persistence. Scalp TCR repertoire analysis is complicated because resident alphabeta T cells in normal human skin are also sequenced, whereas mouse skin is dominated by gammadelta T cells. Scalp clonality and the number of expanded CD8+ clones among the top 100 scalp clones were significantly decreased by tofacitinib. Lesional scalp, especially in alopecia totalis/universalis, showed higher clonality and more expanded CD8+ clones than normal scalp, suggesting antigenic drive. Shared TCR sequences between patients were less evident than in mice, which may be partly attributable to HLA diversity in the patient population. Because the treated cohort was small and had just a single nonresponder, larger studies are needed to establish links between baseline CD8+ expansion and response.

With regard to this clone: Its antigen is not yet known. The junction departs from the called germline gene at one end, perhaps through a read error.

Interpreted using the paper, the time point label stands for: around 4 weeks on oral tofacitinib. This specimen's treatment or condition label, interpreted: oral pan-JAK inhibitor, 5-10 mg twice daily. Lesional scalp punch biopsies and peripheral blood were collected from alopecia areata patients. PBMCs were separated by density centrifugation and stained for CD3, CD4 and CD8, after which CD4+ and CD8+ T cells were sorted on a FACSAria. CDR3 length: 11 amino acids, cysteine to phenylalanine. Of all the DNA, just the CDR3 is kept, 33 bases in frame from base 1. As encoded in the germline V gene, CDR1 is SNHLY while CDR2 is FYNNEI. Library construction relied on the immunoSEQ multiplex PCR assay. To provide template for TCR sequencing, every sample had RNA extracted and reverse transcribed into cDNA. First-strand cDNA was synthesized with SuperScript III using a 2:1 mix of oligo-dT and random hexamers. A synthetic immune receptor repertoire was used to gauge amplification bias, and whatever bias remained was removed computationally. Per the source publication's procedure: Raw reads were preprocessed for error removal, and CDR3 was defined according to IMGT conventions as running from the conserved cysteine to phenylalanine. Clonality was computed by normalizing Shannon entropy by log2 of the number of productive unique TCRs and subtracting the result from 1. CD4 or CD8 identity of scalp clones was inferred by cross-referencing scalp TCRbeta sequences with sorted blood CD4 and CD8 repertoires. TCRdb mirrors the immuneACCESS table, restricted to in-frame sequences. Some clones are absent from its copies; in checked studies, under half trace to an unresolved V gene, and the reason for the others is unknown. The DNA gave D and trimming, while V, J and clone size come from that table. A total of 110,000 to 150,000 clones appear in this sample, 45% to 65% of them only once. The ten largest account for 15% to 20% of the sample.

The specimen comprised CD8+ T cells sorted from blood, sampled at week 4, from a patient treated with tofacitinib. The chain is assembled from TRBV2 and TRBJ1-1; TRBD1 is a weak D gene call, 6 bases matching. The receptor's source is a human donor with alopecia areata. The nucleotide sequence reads TGCGGGGTCAAGGGGGGCACTGAAGCTTTCTTT. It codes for CGVKGGTEAFF. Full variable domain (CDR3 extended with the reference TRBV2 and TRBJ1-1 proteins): EPEVTQTPSHQVTQMGQEVILRCVPISNHLYFYWYRQILGQKVEFLVSFYNNEISEKSEIFDDQFSVERPDGSNFTLKIRSTKLEDSAMYFCGVKGGTEAFFGQGTRLTVV.